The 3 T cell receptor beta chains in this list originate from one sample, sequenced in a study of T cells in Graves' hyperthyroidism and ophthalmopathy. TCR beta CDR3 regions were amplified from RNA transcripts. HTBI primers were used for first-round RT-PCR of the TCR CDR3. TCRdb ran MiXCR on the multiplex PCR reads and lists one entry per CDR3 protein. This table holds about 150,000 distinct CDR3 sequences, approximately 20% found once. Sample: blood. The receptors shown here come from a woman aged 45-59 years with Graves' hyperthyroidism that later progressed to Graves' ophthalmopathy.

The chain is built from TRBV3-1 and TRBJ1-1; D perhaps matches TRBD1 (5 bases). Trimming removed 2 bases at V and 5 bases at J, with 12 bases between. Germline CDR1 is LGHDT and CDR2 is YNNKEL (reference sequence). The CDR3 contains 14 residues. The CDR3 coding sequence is TGTGCCAGCAGCCAATTAGATCGGGGGACTGAAGCTTTCTTT. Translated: CASSQLDRGTEAFF.

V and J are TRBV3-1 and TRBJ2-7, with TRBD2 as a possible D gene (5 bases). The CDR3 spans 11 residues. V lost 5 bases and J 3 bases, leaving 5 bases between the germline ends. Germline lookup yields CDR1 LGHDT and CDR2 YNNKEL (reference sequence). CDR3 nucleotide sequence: TGTGCCAGCAGCGGAGGCTACGAGCAGTACTTC. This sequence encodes CASSGGYEQYF.

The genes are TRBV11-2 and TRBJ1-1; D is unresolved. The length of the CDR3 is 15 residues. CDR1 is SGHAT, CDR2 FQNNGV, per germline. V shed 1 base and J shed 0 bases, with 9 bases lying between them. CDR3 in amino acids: CASSLVGGMNTEAFF. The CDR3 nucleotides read TGTGCCAGCAGCTTAGTAGGAGGTATGAACACTGAAGCTTTCTTT.